The 19 T cell receptor beta chains below all came from one sample that was sequenced in a study of blood T cell repertoires in COVID-19. The repertoire was sequenced with immunoSEQ multiplex PCR; TCRdb's copy has only in-frame clones and lacks some. This sample has roughly 300,000 clones, with around 87% found just once. The specimen sequenced was peripheral blood. These receptor sequences come from a woman aged 50 to 60 who had recovered from COVID-19.

The chain has TRBV27 and TRBJ2-3; TRBD2 might be the D (6 bases). The CDR3 is 15 residues long. Germline V gene sequence: CDR1 MNHEY, CDR2 SMNVEV (reference sequence). Trimming left V 7 bases short and J 9 bases short, with 23 bases between. The CDR3 protein is CASTGTVRSGRTQYF. In nucleotides, the CDR3 is TGTGCCAGCACCGGGACTGTTCGATCCGGCCGCACGCAGTATTTT.

The CDR3 is CASSGDSGANVLTF. The CDR3 DNA reads TGCGCCAGCAGCGGAGACTCTGGGGCCAACGTCCTGACTTTC. This chain uses TRBV5-1 with TRBJ2-6; D unclear. CDR1 and CDR2 (germline): SGHRS, YFSETQ. V was pared by 4 bases and J by 0 bases, with 5 bases between. The CDR3 is made up of 14 amino acids. Full variable domain (missing parts from reference TRBV5-1 and TRBJ2-6): KAGVTQTPRYLIKTRGQQVTLSCSPISGHRSVSWYQQTPGQGLQFLFEYFSETQRNKGNFPGRFSGRQFSNSRSEMNVSTLELGDSALYLCASSGDSGANVLTFGAGSRLTVL.

This chain links TRBV7-9 with TRBJ2-7, with 8 nucleotides matching TRBD1. This CDR3 region has 15 residues. The germline V gene has CDR1 SEHNR and CDR2 FQNEAQ (reference sequence). J lost 7 bases, V lost 1 base, and 9 bases had no gene match. CDR3 in amino acids: CASSLVRQGAYEQYF. The CDR3 coding sequence is TGTGCCAGCAGCTTAGTTCGGCAGGGGGCGTATGAGCAGTACTTC.

The CDR3 nucleotides read TGTGCCAGCAGCTTGGTGAGTGAGCAGTTCTTC. Translation: CASSLVSEQFF. The rearrangement links TRBV5-5 to TRBJ2-1; D is unresolved. The CDR3 spans 11 residues. From germline, CDR1 is SGHKS and CDR2 YYEKEE (reference sequence). V dropped 0 bases and J dropped 9 bases, with 4 bases sitting between them.

The rearrangement joins TRBV4-3 to TRBJ2-7; D is ambiguous. Germline-derived CDR1 and CDR2 are LGHNA and YSLEER. The CDR3 runs 14 residues. V dropped 1 base and J dropped 0 bases, with 7 bases sitting between them. The CDR3 spells CASSQASYSYEQYF. Written as DNA, the CDR3 is TGCGCCAGCAGCCAAGCTTCTTACTCCTACGAGCAGTACTTC.

The chain uses TRBV28 and TRBJ1-2; D is undetermined. This CDR3 has 14 amino acids. Trimming took off 7 bases at V and 5 bases at J, with 17 bases between the two ends. Germline V gives CDR1 MDHEN, CDR2 SYDVKM. The CDR3 here is CASTRPKRLYGYTF. DNA for the CDR3: TGTGCCAGCACCCGACCCAAGCGATTATATGGCTACACCTTC.

This clone was seen only a few times. This chain uses TRBV7-9 with TRBJ2-7, with D possibly matching TRBD1 (7 bases). Germline CDR1 is SEHNR and CDR2 is FQNEAQ (reference sequence). The CDR3 spans 16 residues. V lost 6 bases and J 1 base, leaving 19 bases between the germline ends. Here the CDR3 reads CASRKPPRGESYEQYF. DNA of the CDR3: TGTGCCAGCAGAAAACCTCCCAGGGGGGAATCCTACGAGCAGTACTTC.

This chain joins TRBV27 and TRBJ1-4; D is unclear. Germline CDR1 MNHEY, CDR2 SMNVEV (reference sequence). The CDR3 contains 14 residues. Trimming shortened V by 5 bases and J by 8 bases, and 15 bases separated the two germline ends. In DNA, the CDR3 is TGTGCCAGCAGTCAACAACCCCCGGGGGAAAAACTGTTTTTT. Encoded protein: CASSQQPPGEKLFF.

About this clone: Other DNA sequences in this sample translate to the same CDR3. The chain combines TRBV29-1 with TRBJ2-1; D gene unclear. Trimming took 2 bases from V and 5 from J, leaving 7 bases between them. Germline CDR1 SQVTM, CDR2 ANQGSEA. There are 12 residues in the CDR3. This CDR3 reads CSVELRDNEQFF. For the CDR3, the DNA is TGCAGCGTTGAACTTCGGGACAATGAGCAGTTCTTC.

The chain recombines TRBV6-6 with TRBJ1-3; tentative D call: TRBD1 (5 bases). Trimming removed 6 bases from V and 8 bases from J, with 20 bases in between. Germline V gene data show CDR1 as MNHNY and CDR2 as SVGAGI (reference sequence). The CDR3 spans 15 residues. The chain's CDR3 is CASRRLEGGGDTIYF. The CDR3 DNA reads as TGTGCCAGCAGACGACTTGAGGGCGGAGGGGACACCATATATTTT.

V and J are TRBV21-1 and TRBJ2-5; TRBD1 is taken as the D call from the table, unchecked against the DNA. TRBV21-1 is a known pseudogene. This CDR3 has 19 amino acids. This CDR3 is CASSKVSLGTGGDSETQYF. CDR3 coding DNA: TGTGCCAGCAGCAAAGTTTCATTAGGGACAGGGGGCGATTCGGAGACCCAGTACTTC.

The V gene is TRBV6-6, the J gene TRBJ2-7, with a possible D match to TRBD1 (5 bases). Germline-derived CDR1 and CDR2 are MNHNY and SVGAGI (reference sequence). This CDR3 comprises 13 residues. V was shortened by 4 bases and J by 3 bases, with 10 bases between the two germline ends. CDR3 region: CASSWTTGYEQYF. The CDR3 DNA reads as TGTGCCAGCAGTTGGACCACAGGCTACGAGCAGTACTTC.

The rearrangement links TRBV7-2 to TRBJ1-1; no definite D call. V was shortened by 4 bases and J by 4 bases, with 16 bases between the two germline ends. The CDR3 is made up of 15 amino acids. CDR1 is SGHTA and CDR2 is FQGNSA in the germline V gene. The CDR3 DNA reads as TGTGCCAGCAGCTCTAACACCGTGGCGGGCACTGAAGCTTTCTTT. Its translation is CASSSNTVAGTEAFF. The entire variable domain, with the rest obtained from reference TRBV7-2 and TRBJ1-1, is as follows: GAGVSQSPSNKVTEKGKDVELRCDPISGHTALYWYRQSLGQGLEFLIYFQGNSAPDKSGLPSDRFSAERTGGSVSTLTIQRTQQEDSAVYLCASSSNTVAGTEAFFGQGTRLTVV.

The CDR3 bases are TGTGCCATCAGTGAGGGAGTAGGGGGACGCAATGAGCAGTTCTTC. It is translated as CAISEGVGGRNEQFF. The chain carries TRBV10-3 and TRBJ2-1; a possible D gene is TRBD1 (6 bases). This CDR3 region has 15 residues. Trimming stripped 2 bases from V and 6 bases from J, with 14 bases between. The germline V gene encodes CDR1 ENHRY and CDR2 SYGVKD.

The genes are TRBV2 and TRBJ1-2; 10 bases fit TRBD1. The CDR3 extends over 14 amino acids. The V gene's germline CDR1 is SNHLY and CDR2 FYNNEI. The V gene end was trimmed by 6 bases and the J gene end by 2 bases; junction bases not matched to a gene: 3. CDR3 DNA sequence: TGTGCCAGCAGGGAGACAGGGGGCAACTATGGCTACACCTTC. It is translated as CASRETGGNYGYTF.

The rearrangement uses TRBV28 and TRBJ2-1, with 11 positions matching TRBD2. Germline CDR1 is MDHEN and CDR2 is SYDVKM. The junction had 14 bases not matched to a gene; V was cut back by 4 bases and J by 9 bases. This CDR3 contains 17 residues. CDR3 region: CASSSSGLAGVGREQFF. In nucleotides, the CDR3 is TGTGCCAGCAGTTCCTCTGGACTAGCGGGTGTCGGACGTGAGCAGTTCTTC.

The genes are TRBV9 and TRBJ2-2; 12 bases are a match to TRBD2. V trimming: 4 bases; J trimming: 7 bases; junction bases outside the gene matches: 8. Germline assignment: CDR1 SGDLS and CDR2 YYNGEE. The CDR3 covers 16 residues. The CDR3 loop reads CASSLSGTSGLGELFF. DNA of the CDR3: TGTGCCAGCAGCCTTTCCGGGACTAGCGGGCTCGGGGAGCTGTTTTTT.

The chain is built from TRBV30 and TRBJ2-6, with D unclear. V dropped 0 bases and J dropped 1 base, with 4 bases sitting between them. The germline gives CDR1 GTSNPN, CDR2 SVGIG (reference sequence). This CDR3 contains 14 residues. The DNA of the CDR3 is TGTGCCTGGAGTGTATATTCTGGGGCCAACGTCCTGACTTTC. Residues: CAWSVYSGANVLTF.

The V and J genes are TRBV4-2 and TRBJ2-2; 12 nucleotides line up with TRBD2. V shed 4 bases and J 7 bases; nucleotides not matched to a gene: 4. The CDR3 contains 15 residues. Germline CDR1 and CDR2: LGHNA and YNFKEQ. CDR3 DNA sequence: TGTGCCAGCAGCCCCCTAGCGGGAGGGGACGGGGAGCTGTTTTTT. Its protein product is CASSPLAGGDGELFF.